This T cell receptor beta chain was observed in a study of molecular identifiers for immune sequencing clone quantification. In TCRdb, the PCR reads were re-called with MiXCR into one record per CDR3 protein. This table has under 800,000 distinct CDR3 sequences, approximately 24% appearing once. Naive CD8 libraries came from about 19,000 to 1,100,000 sorted cells with 10%, 30% or 50% RNA. This clonotype was seen only a few times. The antigen is not known. The CDR3 sequence is 16 residues long. The V and J ends lost 1 base and 1 base, in that order; junction bases with no gene match: 2. CDR1 is SGHAT and CDR2 is FQNNGV in the germline V gene. Study-level findings and limits: Over 98% of effector molecules, but under 1% in naive cells, were held by clones with more than 20 RNA copies. Highly expanded clone sizes could end up underestimated if a barcode were shared by identical TCR molecules.

This TCR was recovered from a human donor in good health. Some libraries in this study had Jurkat cell RNA spiked in. Material: naive CD8+ T cells from blood, with Jurkat cell RNA spiked in. The subset is: FACS-sorted CD8+CD4-CCR7+CD45RA+ naive T cells. The V call is TRBV11-2, the J call TRBJ2-1, with 9 bases lining up with TRBD2. CDR3 amino acids: CASSLAAGGSYNEQFF. CDR3 nucleotide sequence: TGTGCCAGCAGCTTAGCAGCGGGGGGTTCCTACAATGAGCAGTTCTTC. Using reference TRBV11-2 and TRBJ2-1 for the parts outside the CDR3, the full variable domain is EAGVAQSPRYKIIEKRQSVAFWCNPISGHATLYWYQQILGQGPKLLIQFQNNGVVDDSQLPKDRFSAERLKGVDSTLKIQPAKLEDSAVYLCASSLAAGGSYNEQFFGPGTRLTVL.